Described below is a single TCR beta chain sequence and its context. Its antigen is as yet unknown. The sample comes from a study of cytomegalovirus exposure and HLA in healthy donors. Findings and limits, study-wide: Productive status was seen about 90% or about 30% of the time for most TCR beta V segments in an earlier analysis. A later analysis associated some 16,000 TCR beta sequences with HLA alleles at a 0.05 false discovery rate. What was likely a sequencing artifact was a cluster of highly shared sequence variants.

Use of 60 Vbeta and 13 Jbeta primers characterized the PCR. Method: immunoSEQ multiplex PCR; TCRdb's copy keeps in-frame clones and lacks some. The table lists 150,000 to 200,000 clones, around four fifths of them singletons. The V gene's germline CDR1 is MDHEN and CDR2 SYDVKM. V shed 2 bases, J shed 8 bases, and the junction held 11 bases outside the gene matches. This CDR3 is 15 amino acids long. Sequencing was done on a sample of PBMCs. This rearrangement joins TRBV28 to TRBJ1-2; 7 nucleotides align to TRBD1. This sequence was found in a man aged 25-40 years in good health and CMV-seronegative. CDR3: CASSLMFRGNDGYTF. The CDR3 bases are TGTGCCAGCAGTTTAATGTTCAGGGGGAATGACGGCTACACCTTC.